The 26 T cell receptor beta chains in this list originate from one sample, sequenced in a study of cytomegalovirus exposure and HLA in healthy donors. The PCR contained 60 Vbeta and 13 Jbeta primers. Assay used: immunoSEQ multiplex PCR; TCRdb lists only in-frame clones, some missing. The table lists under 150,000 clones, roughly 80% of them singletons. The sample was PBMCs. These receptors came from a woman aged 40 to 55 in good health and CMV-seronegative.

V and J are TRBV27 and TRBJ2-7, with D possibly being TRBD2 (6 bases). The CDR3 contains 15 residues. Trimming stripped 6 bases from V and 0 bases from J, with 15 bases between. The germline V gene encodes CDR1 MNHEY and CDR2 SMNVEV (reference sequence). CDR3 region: CASSLGRESSYEQYF. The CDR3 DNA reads TGTGCCAGCAGCCTGGGACGGGAGAGCTCCTACGAGCAGTACTTC.

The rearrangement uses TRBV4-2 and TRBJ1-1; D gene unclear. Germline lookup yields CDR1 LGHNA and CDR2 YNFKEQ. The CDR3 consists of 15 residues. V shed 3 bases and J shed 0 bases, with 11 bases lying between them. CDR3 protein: CASSHSTSMNTEAFF. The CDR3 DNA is TGTGCCAGCAGCCACTCGACAAGCATGAACACTGAAGCTTTCTTT.

The CDR3 DNA reads TGTGCCATCAACCCGGGACAGGGGTACACTGAAGCTTTCTTT. This gives the protein CAINPGQGYTEAFF. The chain employs TRBV10-3 and TRBJ1-1; 10 nucleotides align to TRBD1. Trimming cost V 7 bases and J 3 bases; bases outside gene matches: 5. Germline loops: CDR1 ENHRY, CDR2 SYGVKD. CDR3 length: 14 residues.

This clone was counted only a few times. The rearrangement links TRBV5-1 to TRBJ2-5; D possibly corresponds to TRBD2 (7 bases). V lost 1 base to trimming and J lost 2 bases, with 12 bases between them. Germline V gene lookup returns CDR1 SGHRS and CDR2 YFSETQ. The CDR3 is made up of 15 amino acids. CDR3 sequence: CASSLNGGRQETQYF. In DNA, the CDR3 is TGCGCCAGCAGCTTGAACGGGGGGCGACAAGAGACCCAGTACTTC.

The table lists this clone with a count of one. The CDR3 nucleotides read TGTGCCAGCAGTCTTGGACAGTGGGGTGAGCAGTACTTC. It specifies CASSLGQWGEQYF. The chain couples TRBV28 to TRBJ2-7, with D possibly being TRBD1 (6 bases). The V gene lost 5 bases and the J gene lost 7 bases, with 15 bases spanning the gap. The germline V gene has CDR1 MDHEN and CDR2 SYDVKM. There are 13 residues in the CDR3.

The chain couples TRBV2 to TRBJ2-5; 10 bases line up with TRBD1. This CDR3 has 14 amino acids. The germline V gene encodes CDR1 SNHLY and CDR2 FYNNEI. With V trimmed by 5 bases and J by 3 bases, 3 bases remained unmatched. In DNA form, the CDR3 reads TGTGCCAGCAGTACTGGACAGGGGGAAGAGACCCAGTACTTC. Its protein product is CASSTGQGEETQYF.

CDR3 coding DNA: TGTGCCAGCAGCCGCGGTGGGGAGCGGTACTACGAGCAGTACTTC. The encoded protein is CASSRGGERYYEQYF. The rearrangement uses TRBV7-2 and TRBJ2-7; the D gene is possibly TRBD2 (5 bases). The CDR3 runs 15 residues. V lost 5 bases, J lost 3 bases, and 17 bases lay in between. Germline-derived CDR1 and CDR2 are SGHTA and FQGNSA.

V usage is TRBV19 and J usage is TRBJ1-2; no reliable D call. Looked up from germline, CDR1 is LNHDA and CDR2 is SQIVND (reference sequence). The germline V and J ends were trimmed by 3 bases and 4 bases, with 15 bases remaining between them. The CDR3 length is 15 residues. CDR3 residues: CASSMFSPETYGYTF. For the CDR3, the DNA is TGTGCCAGTAGTATGTTCTCTCCGGAGACCTATGGCTACACCTTC. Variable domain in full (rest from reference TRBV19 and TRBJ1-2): DGGITQSPKYLFRKEGQNVTLSCEQNLNHDAMYWYRQDPGQGLRLIYYSQIVNDFQKGDIAEGYSVSREKKESFPLTVTSAQKNPTAFYLCASSMFSPETYGYTFGSGTRLTVV.

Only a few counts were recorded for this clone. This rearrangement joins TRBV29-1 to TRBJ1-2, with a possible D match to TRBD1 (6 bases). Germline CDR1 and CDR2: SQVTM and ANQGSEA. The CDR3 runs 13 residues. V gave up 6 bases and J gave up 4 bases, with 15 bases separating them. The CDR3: CSVQSRGGYGYTF. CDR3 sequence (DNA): TGCAGCGTCCAAAGCAGGGGTGGCTATGGCTACACCTTC.

The CDR3 DNA reads as TGTGCCAGCAGTGAATTGGGGGGAGCCAAAAACATTCAGTACTTC. Translation: CASSELGGAKNIQYF. V usage is TRBV25-1 and J usage is TRBJ2-4, with D possibly matching TRBD2 (6 bases). This CDR3 is 15 amino acids long. V lost 1 base and J lost 0, with 7 bases in between. Germline V lookup: CDR1 MGHDK, CDR2 SYGVNS.

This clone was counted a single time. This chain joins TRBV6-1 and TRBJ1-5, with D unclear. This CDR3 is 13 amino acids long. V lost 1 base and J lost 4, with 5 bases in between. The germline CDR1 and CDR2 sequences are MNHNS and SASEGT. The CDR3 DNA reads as TGTGCCAGCAGTGAAGGCGGTAATCAGCCCCAGCATTTT. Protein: CASSEGGNQPQHF.

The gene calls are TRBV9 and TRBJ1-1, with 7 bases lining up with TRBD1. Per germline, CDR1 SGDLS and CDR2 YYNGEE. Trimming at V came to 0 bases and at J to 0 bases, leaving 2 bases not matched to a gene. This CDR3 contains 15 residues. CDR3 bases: TGTGCCAGCAGCGTAGCAGGGGGGATGAACACTGAAGCTTTCTTT. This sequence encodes CASSVAGGMNTEAFF.

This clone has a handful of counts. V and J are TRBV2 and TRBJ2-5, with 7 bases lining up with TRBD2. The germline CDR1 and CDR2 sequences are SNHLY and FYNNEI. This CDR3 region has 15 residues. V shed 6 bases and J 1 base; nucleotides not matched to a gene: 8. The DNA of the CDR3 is TGTGCCAGCAGCCGGGAAGGGACTACCCAAGAGACCCAGTACTTC. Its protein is CASSREGTTQETQYF. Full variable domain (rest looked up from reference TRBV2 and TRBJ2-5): EPEVTQTPSHQVTQMGQEVILRCVPISNHLYFYWYRQILGQKVEFLVSFYNNEISEKSEIFDDQFSVERPDGSNFTLKIRSTKLEDSAMYFCASSREGTTQETQYFGPGTRLLVL.

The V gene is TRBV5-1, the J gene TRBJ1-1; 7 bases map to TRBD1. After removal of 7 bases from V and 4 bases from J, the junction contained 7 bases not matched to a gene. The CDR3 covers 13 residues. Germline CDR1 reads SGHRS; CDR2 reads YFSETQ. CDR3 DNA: TGCGCCAGCGGGGAGACAGGGCCCACTGAAGCTTTCTTT. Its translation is CASGETGPTEAFF.

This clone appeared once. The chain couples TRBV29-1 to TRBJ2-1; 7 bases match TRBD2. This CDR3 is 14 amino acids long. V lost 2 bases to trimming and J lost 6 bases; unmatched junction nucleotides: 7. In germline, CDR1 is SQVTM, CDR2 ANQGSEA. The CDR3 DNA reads TGCAGCGTTGAACTAGCGGCGACCACCAATGAGCAGTTCTTC. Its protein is CSVELAATTNEQFF.

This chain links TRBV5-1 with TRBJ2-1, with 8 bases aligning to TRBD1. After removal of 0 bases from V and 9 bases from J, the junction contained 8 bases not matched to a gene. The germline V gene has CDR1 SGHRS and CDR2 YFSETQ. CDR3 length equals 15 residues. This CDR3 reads CASSLAQGARSEQFF. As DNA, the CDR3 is TGCGCCAGCAGCTTGGCTCAGGGGGCGCGTAGTGAGCAGTTCTTC.

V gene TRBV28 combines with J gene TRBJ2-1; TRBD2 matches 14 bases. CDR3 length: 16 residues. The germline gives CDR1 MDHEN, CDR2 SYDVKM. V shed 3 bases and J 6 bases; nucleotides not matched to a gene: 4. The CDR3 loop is CASSFGGTSGGNEQFF. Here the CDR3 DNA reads TGTGCCAGCAGTTTTGGCGGGACTAGCGGGGGCAATGAGCAGTTCTTC.

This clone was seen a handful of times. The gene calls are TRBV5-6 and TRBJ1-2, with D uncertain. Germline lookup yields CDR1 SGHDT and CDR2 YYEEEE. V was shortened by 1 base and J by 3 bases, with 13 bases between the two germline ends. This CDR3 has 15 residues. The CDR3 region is CASSLMAVRDYGYTF. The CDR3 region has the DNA TGTGCCAGCAGCTTGATGGCTGTACGGGACTATGGCTACACCTTC.

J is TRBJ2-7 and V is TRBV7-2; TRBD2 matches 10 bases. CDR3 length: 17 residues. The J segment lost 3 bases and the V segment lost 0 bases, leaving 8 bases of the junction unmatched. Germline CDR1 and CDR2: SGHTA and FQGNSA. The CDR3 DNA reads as TGTGCCAGCAGCTTAGCGCCCTCACTAGCGGGAAGCTACGAGCAGTACTTC. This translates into CASSLAPSLAGSYEQYF.

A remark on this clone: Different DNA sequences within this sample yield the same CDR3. DNA of the CDR3: TGTGCCAGCAGCGTCGGGACTAACACAGATACGCAGTATTTT. Its protein product is CASSVGTNTDTQYF. The chain is built from TRBV9 and TRBJ2-3, with 7 bases aligning to TRBD2. The J segment lost 2 bases and the V segment lost 2 bases, leaving 2 bases of the junction unmatched. CDR1 and CDR2 from the germline V gene are SGDLS and YYNGEE. The CDR3 is 14 amino acids.

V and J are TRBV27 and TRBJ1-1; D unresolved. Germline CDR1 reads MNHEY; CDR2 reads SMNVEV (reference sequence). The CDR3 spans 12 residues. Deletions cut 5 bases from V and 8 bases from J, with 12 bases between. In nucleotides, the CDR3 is TGTGCCAGCAGTGAGGCGGGATTCGAAGCTTTCTTT. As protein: CASSEAGFEAFF.

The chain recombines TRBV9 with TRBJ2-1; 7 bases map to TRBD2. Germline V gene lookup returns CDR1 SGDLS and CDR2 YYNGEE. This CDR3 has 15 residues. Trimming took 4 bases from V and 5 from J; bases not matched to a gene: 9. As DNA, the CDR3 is TGTGCCAGCAGCCCCCTGGGGGGGAAAGACAATGAGCAGTTCTTC. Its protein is CASSPLGGKDNEQFF.

In DNA, the CDR3 is TGTGCCAGTGGGGGGAAGGATCAGCCCCAGCATTTT. It codes for CASGGKDQPQHF. The chain combines TRBV19 with TRBJ1-5, with a tentative D call TRBD1 (5 bases). The CDR3 totals 12 residues. V lost 8 bases and J 5 bases, leaving 10 bases between the germline ends. Germline assignment: CDR1 LNHDA and CDR2 SQIVND (reference sequence).

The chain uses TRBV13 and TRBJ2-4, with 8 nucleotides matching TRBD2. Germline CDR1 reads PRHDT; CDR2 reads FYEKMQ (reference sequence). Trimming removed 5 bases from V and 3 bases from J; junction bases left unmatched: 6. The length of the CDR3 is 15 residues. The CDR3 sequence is CASSPGLAGKNIQYF. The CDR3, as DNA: TGTGCCAGCAGCCCCGGACTAGCTGGCAAAAACATTCAGTACTTC.

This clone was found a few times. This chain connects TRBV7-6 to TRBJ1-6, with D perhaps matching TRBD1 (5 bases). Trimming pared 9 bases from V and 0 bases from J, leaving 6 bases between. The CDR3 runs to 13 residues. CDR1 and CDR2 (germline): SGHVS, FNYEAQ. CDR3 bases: TGTGCCAGTCAGGGCTCCTATAATTCACCCCTCCACTTT. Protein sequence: CASQGSYNSPLHF.

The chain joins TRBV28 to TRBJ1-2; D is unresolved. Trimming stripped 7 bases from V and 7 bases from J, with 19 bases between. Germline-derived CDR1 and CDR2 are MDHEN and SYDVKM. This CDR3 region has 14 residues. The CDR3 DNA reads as TGTGCCAGCACTCCAGGCACCCCTTTGGGTGGCTACACCTTC. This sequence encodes CASTPGTPLGGYTF.